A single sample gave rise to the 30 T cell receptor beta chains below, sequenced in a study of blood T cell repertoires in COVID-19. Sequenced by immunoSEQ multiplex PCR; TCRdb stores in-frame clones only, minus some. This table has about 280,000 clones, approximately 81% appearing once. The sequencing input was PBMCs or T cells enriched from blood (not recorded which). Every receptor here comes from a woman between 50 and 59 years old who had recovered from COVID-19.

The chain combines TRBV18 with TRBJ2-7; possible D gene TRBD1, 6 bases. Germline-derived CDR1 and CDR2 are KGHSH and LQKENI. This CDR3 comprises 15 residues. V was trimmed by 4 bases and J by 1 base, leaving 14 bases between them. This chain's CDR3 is CASSHPQGVSYEQYF. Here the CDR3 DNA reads TGTGCCAGCTCACACCCACAGGGTGTATCCTACGAGCAGTACTTC.

CDR3: CSVTRRPGQGLRSEAFF. The CDR3, as DNA: TGCAGCGTTACCCGTCGTCCAGGCCAGGGACTTAGATCTGAAGCTTTCTTT. V and J are TRBV29-1 and TRBJ1-1; D might be TRBD1 (5 bases). The CDR3 is 17 residues long. V was pared by 5 bases and J by 6 bases, with 28 bases between. Germline CDR1 SQVTM, CDR2 ANQGSEA.

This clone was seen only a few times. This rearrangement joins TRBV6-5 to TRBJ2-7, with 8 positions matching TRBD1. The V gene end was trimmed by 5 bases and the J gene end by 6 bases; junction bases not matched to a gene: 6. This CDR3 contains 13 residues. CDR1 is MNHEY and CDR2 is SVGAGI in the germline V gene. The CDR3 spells CASSRTGTSEQYF. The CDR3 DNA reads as TGTGCCAGCAGTCGGACAGGGACCTCCGAGCAGTACTTC.

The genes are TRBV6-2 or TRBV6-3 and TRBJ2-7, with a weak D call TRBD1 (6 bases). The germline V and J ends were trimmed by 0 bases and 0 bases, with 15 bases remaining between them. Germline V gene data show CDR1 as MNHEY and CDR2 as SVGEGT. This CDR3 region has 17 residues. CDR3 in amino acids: CASSYSLPRQVSYEQYF. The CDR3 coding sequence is TGTGCCAGCAGTTACTCGCTCCCAAGACAGGTCTCCTACGAGCAGTACTTC.

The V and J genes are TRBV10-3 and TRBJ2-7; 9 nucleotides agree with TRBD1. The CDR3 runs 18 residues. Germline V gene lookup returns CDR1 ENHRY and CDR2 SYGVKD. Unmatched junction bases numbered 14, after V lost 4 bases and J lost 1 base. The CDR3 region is CAISVTGQGRLRSYEQYF. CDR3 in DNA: TGTGCCATCAGTGTCACGGGACAGGGAAGACTTCGATCCTACGAGCAGTACTTC.

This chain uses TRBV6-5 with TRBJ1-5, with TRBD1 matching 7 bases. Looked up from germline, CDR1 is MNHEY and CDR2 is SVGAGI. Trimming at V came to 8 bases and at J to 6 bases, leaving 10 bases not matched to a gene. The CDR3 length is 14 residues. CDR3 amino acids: CASEREGGGQPQHF. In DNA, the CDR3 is TGTGCCAGCGAACGGGAAGGGGGCGGTCAGCCCCAGCATTTT.

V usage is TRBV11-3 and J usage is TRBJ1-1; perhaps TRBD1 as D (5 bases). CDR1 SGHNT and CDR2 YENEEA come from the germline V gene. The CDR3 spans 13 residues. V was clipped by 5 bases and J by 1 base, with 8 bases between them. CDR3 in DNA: TGTGCCAGCAGCCAGACAGAGAACACTGAAGCTTTCTTT. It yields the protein CASSQTENTEAFF.

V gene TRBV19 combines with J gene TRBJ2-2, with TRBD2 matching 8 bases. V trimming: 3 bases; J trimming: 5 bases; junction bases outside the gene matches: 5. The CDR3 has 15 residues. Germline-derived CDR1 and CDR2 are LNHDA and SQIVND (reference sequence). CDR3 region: CASSIGGRRTGELFF. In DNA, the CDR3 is TGTGCCAGTAGTATCGGCGGGAGGCGAACCGGGGAGCTGTTTTTT.

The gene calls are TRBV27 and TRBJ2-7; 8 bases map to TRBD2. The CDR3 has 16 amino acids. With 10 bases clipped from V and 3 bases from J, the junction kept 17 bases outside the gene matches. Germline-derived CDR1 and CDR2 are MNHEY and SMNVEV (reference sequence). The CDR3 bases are TGTGCCAACAACACGGGGGGGGACACAAAACACTACGAGCAGTACTTC. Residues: CANNTGGDTKHYEQYF.

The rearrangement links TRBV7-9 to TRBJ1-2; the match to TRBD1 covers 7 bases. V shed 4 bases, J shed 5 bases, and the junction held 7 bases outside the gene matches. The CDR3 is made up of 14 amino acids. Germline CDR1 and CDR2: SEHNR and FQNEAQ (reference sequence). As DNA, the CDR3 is TGTGCCAGCAGCTGGACGCAGGGGGGTTATGGCTACACCTTC. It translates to CASSWTQGGYGYTF.

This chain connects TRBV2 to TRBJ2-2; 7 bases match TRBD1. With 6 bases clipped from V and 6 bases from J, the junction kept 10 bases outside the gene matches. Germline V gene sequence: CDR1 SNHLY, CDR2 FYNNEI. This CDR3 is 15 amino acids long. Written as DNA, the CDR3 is TGTGCCAGCAGCGGAACTTTCACAGGGGCCGGGGAGCTGTTTTTT. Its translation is CASSGTFTGAGELFF.

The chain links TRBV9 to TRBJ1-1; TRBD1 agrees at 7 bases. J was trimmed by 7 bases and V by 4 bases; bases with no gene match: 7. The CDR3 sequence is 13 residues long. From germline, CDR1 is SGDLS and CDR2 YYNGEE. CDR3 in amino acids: CASSLHRDSEAFF. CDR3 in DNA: TGTGCCAGCAGCCTTCACCGGGACAGTGAAGCTTTCTTT. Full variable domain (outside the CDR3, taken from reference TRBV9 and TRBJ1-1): DSGVTQTPKHLITATGQRVTLRCSPRSGDLSVYWYQQSLDQGLQFLIQYYNGEERAKGNILERFSAQQFPDLHSELNLSSLELGDSALYFCASSLHRDSEAFFGQGTRLTVV.

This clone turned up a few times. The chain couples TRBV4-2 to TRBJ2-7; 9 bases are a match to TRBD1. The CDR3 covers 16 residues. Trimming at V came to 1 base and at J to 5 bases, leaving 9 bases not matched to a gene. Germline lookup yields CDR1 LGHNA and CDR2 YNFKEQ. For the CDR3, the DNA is TGTGCCAGCAGCCAAGGACCGGGACAGGGACCCCACGAGCAGTACTTC. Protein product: CASSQGPGQGPHEQYF.

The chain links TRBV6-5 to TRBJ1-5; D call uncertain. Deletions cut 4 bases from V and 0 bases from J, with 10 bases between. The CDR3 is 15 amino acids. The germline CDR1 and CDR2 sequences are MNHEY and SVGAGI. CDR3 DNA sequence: TGTGCCAGCAGTTGGGCAGACCATAGCAATCAGCCCCAGCATTTT. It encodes CASSWADHSNQPQHF.

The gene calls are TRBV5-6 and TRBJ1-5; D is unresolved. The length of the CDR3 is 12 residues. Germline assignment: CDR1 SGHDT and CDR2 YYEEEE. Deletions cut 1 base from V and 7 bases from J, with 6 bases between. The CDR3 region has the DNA TGTGCCAGCAGCTTGCTTGGCCAGCCCCAGCATTTT. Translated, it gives CASSLLGQPQHF.

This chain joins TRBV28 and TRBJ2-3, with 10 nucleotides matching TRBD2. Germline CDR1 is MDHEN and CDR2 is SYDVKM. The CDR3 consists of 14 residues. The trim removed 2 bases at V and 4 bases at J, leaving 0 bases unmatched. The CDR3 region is CASSLGLAADTQYF. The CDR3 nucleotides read TGTGCCAGCAGTTTAGGACTAGCGGCAGATACGCAGTATTTT.

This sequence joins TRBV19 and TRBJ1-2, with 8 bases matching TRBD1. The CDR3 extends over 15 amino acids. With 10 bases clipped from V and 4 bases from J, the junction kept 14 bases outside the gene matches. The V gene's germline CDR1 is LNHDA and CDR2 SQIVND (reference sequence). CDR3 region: CATSIGQGSVYGYTF. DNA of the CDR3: TGTGCCACCAGCATTGGACAGGGATCGGTCTATGGCTACACCTTC. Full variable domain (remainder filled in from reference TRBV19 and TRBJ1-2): DGGITQSPKYLFRKEGQNVTLSCEQNLNHDAMYWYRQDPGQGLRLIYYSQIVNDFQKGDIAEGYSVSREKKESFPLTVTSAQKNPTAFYLCATSIGQGSVYGYTFGSGTRLTVV.

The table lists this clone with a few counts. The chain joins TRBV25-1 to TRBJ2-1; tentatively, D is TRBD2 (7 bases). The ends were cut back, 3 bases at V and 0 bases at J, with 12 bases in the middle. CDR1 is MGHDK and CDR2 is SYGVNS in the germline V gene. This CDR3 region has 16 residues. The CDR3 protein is CASSDVRGPSYNEQFF. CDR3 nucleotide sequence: TGTGCCAGCAGTGACGTGCGGGGGCCCTCCTACAATGAGCAGTTCTTC.

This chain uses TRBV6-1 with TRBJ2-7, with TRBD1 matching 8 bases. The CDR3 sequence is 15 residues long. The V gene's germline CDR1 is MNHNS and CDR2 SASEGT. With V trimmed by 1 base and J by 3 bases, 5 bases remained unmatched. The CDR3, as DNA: TGTGCCAGCAGTGAAGTCGGGACAGGTGGCTACGAGCAGTACTTC. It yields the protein CASSEVGTGGYEQYF.

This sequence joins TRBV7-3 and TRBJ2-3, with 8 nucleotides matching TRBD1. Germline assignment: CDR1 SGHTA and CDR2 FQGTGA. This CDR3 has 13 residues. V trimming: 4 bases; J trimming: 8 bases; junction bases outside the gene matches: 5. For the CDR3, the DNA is TGTGCCAGCAGCTCCCCGGGACAGGCTACGCAGTATTTT. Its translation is CASSSPGQATQYF. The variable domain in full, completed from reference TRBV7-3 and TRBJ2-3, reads GAGVSQTPSNKVTEKGKYVELRCDPISGHTALYWYRQSLGQGPEFLIYFQGTGAADDSGLPNDRFFAVRPEGSVSTLKIQRTERGDSAVYLCASSSPGQATQYFGPGTRLTVL.

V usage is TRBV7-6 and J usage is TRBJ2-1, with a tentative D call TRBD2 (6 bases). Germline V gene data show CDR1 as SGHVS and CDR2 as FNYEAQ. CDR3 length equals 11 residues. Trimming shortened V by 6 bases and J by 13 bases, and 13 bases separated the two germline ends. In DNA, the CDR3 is TGTGCCAGCAGTCAGCGGGCGGAACAGTTCTTC. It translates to CASSQRAEQFF.

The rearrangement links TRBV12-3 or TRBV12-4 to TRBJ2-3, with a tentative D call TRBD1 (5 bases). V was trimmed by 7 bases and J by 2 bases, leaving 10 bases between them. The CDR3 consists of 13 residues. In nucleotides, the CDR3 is TGTGCCAGCACCTTAGGGGTCACAGATACGCAGTATTTT. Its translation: CASTLGVTDTQYF.

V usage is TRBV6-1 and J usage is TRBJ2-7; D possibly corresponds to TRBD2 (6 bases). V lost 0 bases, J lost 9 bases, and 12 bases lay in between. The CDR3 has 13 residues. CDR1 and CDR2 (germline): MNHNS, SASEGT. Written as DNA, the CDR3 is TGTGCCAGCAGTGAAGCGGAGGGCCTCGGGCAGTACTTC. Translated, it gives CASSEAEGLGQYF.

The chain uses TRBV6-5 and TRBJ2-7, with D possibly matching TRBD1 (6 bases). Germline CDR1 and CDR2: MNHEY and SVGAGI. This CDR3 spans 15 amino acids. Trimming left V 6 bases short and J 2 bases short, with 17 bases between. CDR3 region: CASSLRGGLTYEQYF. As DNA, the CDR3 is TGTGCCAGCAGCCTCAGGGGCGGGTTAACCTACGAGCAGTACTTC.

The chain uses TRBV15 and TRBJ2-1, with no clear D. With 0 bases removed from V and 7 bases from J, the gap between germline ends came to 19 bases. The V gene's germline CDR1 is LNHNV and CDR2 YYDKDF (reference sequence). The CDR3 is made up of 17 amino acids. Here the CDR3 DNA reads TGTGCCACCAGCAGAGATCGAACTCGACCCCCCGGGAATGAGCAGTTCTTC. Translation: CATSRDRTRPPGNEQFF.

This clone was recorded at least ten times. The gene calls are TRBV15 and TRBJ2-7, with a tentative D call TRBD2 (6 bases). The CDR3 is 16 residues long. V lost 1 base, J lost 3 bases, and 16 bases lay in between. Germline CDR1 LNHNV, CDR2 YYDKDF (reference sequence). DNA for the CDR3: TGTGCCACCAGCAGAGTGCAAACAGGAGGGTACTACGAGCAGTACTTC. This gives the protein CATSRVQTGGYYEQYF.

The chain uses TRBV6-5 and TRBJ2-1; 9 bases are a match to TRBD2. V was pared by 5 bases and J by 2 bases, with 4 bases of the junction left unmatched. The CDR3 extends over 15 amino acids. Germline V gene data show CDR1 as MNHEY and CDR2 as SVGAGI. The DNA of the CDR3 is TGTGCCAGCAGTACTTTAGCGGGAGCCTACAATGAGCAGTTCTTC. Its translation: CASSTLAGAYNEQFF.

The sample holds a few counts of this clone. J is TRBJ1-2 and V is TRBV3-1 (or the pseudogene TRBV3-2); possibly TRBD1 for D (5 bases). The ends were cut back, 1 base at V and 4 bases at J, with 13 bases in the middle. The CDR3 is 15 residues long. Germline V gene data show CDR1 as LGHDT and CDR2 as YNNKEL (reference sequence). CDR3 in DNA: TGTGCCAGCAGCCAAGTCCCCGGGACTACCTATGGCTACACCTTC. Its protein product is CASSQVPGTTYGYTF.

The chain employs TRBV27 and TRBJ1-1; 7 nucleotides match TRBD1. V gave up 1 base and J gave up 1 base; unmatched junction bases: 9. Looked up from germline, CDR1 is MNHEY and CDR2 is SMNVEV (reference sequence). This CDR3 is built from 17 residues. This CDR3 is CASSLLPRQGPNTEAFF. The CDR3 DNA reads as TGTGCCAGCAGTTTATTGCCCCGACAGGGCCCGAACACTGAAGCTTTCTTT.

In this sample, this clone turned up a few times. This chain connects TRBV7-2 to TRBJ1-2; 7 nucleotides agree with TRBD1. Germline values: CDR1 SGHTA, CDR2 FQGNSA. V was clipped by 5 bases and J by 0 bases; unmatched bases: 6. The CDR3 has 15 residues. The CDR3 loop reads CASSLQGSANYGYTF. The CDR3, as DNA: TGTGCCAGCAGCCTACAGGGGTCGGCTAACTATGGCTACACCTTC.